Following are 32 T cell receptor beta chains from one sample sequenced in a study of blood T cell repertoires in COVID-19. TCRdb's copy holds only in-frame clones and misses some; the assay was immunoSEQ multiplex PCR. Counted here are roughly 210,000 clones, around 86% occurring once; the ten biggest clones make up 7.2%. Sequenced input: PBMCs or T cells enriched from blood (not recorded which). Receptor source: a man aged 25 to 40 in a cohort exposed to, infected with or recovered from COVID-19 (not recorded which).

The chain employs TRBV20-1 and TRBJ1-4; D is unclear. The germline CDR1 and CDR2 sequences are DFQATT and SNEGSKA (reference sequence). The germline V and J ends were trimmed by 4 bases and 11 bases, with 11 bases remaining between them. The CDR3 contains 11 residues. DNA of the CDR3: TGCAGTGCTACTTTCACCGGGAAACTGTTTTTT. This translates into CSATFTGKLFF.

This clone is a singleton in its sample. The chain couples TRBV7-9 to TRBJ1-4; 7 bases are shared with TRBD1. The CDR3 is 15 residues long. Trimming cost V 0 bases and J 3 bases; bases outside gene matches: 1. CDR1 is SEHNR, CDR2 FQNEAQ, per germline (reference sequence). This CDR3 is CASSLATGSNEKLFF. The CDR3 DNA is TGTGCCAGCAGCTTAGCGACAGGGTCTAATGAAAAACTGTTTTTT.

V and J are TRBV7-9 and TRBJ2-2, with 11 bases fitting TRBD2. The V and J ends lost 5 bases and 8 bases, in that order; junction bases with no gene match: 19. Germline CDR1 SEHNR, CDR2 FQNEAQ (reference sequence). There are 19 residues in the CDR3. The CDR3 DNA reads as TGTGCCAGCAGCCAAAAGCTCCTACTAGCGGGAGTTCCTAAAGGGGAGCTGTTTTTT. It encodes CASSQKLLLAGVPKGELFF.

The chain employs TRBV9 and TRBJ1-3, with D hard to call. Germline V gives CDR1 SGDLS, CDR2 YYNGEE. The CDR3 loop spans 11 amino acids. Trimming stripped 10 bases from V and 8 bases from J, with 13 bases between. In nucleotides, the CDR3 is TGTGCCCGTGGTGAGGTTGACACCATATATTTT. Encoded protein: CARGEVDTIYF.

This chain links TRBV4-1 with TRBJ2-2; D remains ambiguous. Looked up from germline, CDR1 is MGHRA and CDR2 is YSYEKL. CDR3 size: 13 residues. Between the trimmed V and J ends, which lost 2 bases and 5 bases, there was a span of 6 bases. The CDR3 reads CASSQPETGELFF. For the CDR3, the DNA is TGCGCCAGCAGCCAACCAGAAACCGGGGAGCTGTTTTTT.

The rearrangement uses TRBV12-3 or TRBV12-4 and TRBJ2-1, with 10 bases fitting TRBD1. This CDR3 is 13 amino acids long. Unmatched junction bases numbered 5, after V lost 6 bases and J lost 9 bases. The CDR3 loop is CASRRDRGGEQFF. In DNA form, the CDR3 reads TGTGCCAGCAGACGGGACAGGGGTGGTGAGCAGTTCTTC.

The chain employs TRBV5-6 and TRBJ1-1; 7 nucleotides align to TRBD1. The CDR3 totals 13 residues. Looked up from germline, CDR1 is SGHDT and CDR2 is YYEEEE. With V trimmed by 4 bases and J by 3 bases, 3 bases remained unmatched. The CDR3 DNA sequence: TGTGCCAGCAGCCAGGGGACAGACACTGAAGCTTTCTTT. Encoded protein: CASSQGTDTEAFF. Based on the CDR3 plus reference TRBV5-6 and TRBJ1-1, the full variable domain is DAGVTQSPTHLIKTRGQQVTLRCSPKSGHDTVSWYQQALGQGPQFIFQYYEEEERQRGNFPDRFSGHQFPNYSSELNVNALLLGDSALYLCASSQGTDTEAFFGQGTRLTVV.

The V and J genes are TRBV27 and TRBJ2-7; D may be TRBD2 (5 bases). This CDR3 is 14 amino acids long. From germline, CDR1 is MNHEY and CDR2 SMNVEV (reference sequence). The V end was cut by 3 bases, the J end by 2 bases, with 11 bases between. CDR3 amino acids: CASSFGIAAYEQYF. CDR3 nucleotide sequence: TGTGCCAGCAGTTTCGGGATAGCCGCCTACGAGCAGTACTTC.

As regards this clone: The junction departs from the called germline gene at one end, perhaps through a read error. The chain has TRBV2 and TRBJ1-4; 8 nucleotides agree with TRBD1. Germline lookup yields CDR1 SNHLY and CDR2 FYNNEI. This CDR3 spans 13 amino acids. DNA for the CDR3: TGTGCCAGCAGGGACAGGGCTAAAGAAAAACTGTTTTTT. Translation: CASRDRAKEKLFF. Drawing the rest from reference TRBV2 and TRBJ1-4, the complete variable domain is EPEVTQTPSHQVTQMGQEVILRCVPISNHLYFYWYRQILGQKVEFLVSFYNNEISEKSEIFDDQFSVERPDGSNFTLKIRSTKLEDSAMYFCASRDRAKEKLFFGSGTQLSVL.

This chain uses TRBV7-2 with TRBJ1-5, with TRBD1 matching 9 bases. The CDR3 runs to 15 residues. The J segment lost 6 bases and the V segment lost 3 bases, leaving 6 bases of the junction unmatched. Germline V gene lookup returns CDR1 SGHTA and CDR2 FQGNSA. CDR3 sequence reads: CASSLITGGSQPQHF. In nucleotides, the CDR3 is TGTGCCAGCAGCTTGATAACAGGGGGCAGTCAGCCCCAGCATTTT.

The rearrangement links TRBV9 to TRBJ1-6; D perhaps matches TRBD1 (5 bases). Germline assignment: CDR1 SGDLS and CDR2 YYNGEE. CDR3 length equals 16 residues. The V gene lost 3 bases and the J gene lost 10 bases, with 20 bases spanning the gap. The chain's CDR3 is CASSASGAEGRSPLHF. The CDR3 bases are TGTGCCAGCAGCGCTAGTGGGGCCGAAGGCCGGTCACCCCTCCACTTT.

The chain combines TRBV23-1 with TRBJ1-5; tentative D call: TRBD1 (5 bases). TRBV23-1 qualifies as an ORF whose function is uncertain. The CDR3 totals 16 residues. Trimming left V 2 bases short and J 0 bases short, with 11 bases between. The CDR3 bases are TGCGCCAGCAGTCAAGGGGCACTTTATAGCAATCAGCCCCAGCATTTT. Amino acids: CASSQGALYSNQPQHF.

This rearrangement joins TRBV4-3 to TRBJ2-7; a possible D gene is TRBD1 (8 bases). Germline CDR1 is LGHNA and CDR2 is YSLEER. The V end was cut by 0 bases, the J end by 2 bases, with 11 bases between. This CDR3 comprises 15 residues. As DNA, the CDR3 is TGCGCCAGCAGCCAAGAACAGGGGGGGACCTACGAGCAGTACTTC. It encodes CASSQEQGGTYEQYF.

This clone was seen more than once but under ten times. The chain uses TRBV27 and TRBJ2-7; 9 bases align to TRBD1. This CDR3 spans 15 amino acids. Unmatched junction bases numbered 5, after V lost 0 bases and J lost 5 bases. Germline V gene lookup returns CDR1 MNHEY and CDR2 SMNVEV (reference sequence). CDR3 in amino acids: CASSLSGTGSDEQYF. DNA for the CDR3: TGTGCCAGCAGTTTATCCGGGACAGGGTCGGACGAGCAGTACTTC.

The chain has TRBV7-9 and TRBJ2-1, with 7 bases that match TRBD2. Germline loops: CDR1 SEHNR, CDR2 FQNEAQ (reference sequence). The CDR3 consists of 15 residues. The ends lost 6 bases at V and 6 bases at J; junction bases unmatched: 11. CDR3 DNA sequence: TGTGCCAGCAGTTCCACTAGCGAGATATCCAATGAGCAGTTCTTC. Its translation: CASSSTSEISNEQFF.

The chain links TRBV29-1 to TRBJ1-1, with 7 bases fitting TRBD1. The CDR3 has 13 residues. Looked up from germline, CDR1 is SQVTM and CDR2 is ANQGSEA. J lost 3 bases, V lost 4 bases, and 5 bases had no gene match. CDR3 nucleotides: TGCAGCGTTGGAGGGACAGTGTACACTGAAGCTTTCTTT. Translated: CSVGGTVYTEAFF.

V usage is TRBV6-5 and J usage is TRBJ2-1; a weak D match, TRBD2 (5 bases). The V gene's germline CDR1 is MNHEY and CDR2 SVGAGI. This CDR3 is built from 13 residues. V lost 2 bases to trimming and J lost 4 bases, with 6 bases between them. In DNA, the CDR3 is TGTGCCAGCAGTTACCGGGGTTACAATGAGCAGTTCTTC. It specifies CASSYRGYNEQFF.

In the case of this clone: The same CDR3 arises from other DNA sequences in this sample as well. V and J are TRBV7-8 and TRBJ2-5; 7 nucleotides align to TRBD1. In germline, CDR1 is SGHVS, CDR2 FQNEAQ. Unmatched junction bases numbered 4, after V lost 4 bases and J lost 2 bases. The CDR3 runs to 14 residues. This CDR3 reads CASSSGTVQETQYF. CDR3 in DNA: TGTGCCAGCAGCTCAGGGACAGTACAAGAGACCCAGTACTTC.

V usage is TRBV28 and J usage is TRBJ2-1; 10 nucleotides line up with TRBD2. Germline CDR1 and CDR2: MDHEN and SYDVKM. The CDR3 is 15 amino acids. Unmatched junction bases numbered 6, after V lost 2 bases and J lost 8 bases. Here the CDR3 reads CASSLQLAGAYEQFF. CDR3 coding DNA: TGTGCCAGCAGTTTACAGCTAGCGGGAGCATATGAGCAGTTCTTC.

The rearrangement joins TRBV11-2 to TRBJ2-3; 8 nucleotides line up with TRBD2. V was pared by 2 bases and J by 5 bases, with 9 bases of the junction left unmatched. Germline CDR1 and CDR2: SGHAT and FQNNGV. The CDR3 is made up of 16 amino acids. The CDR3 sequence: CASSLFQREIIDTQYF. CDR3 bases: TGTGCCAGCAGCTTATTTCAGCGGGAGATTATAGATACGCAGTATTTT.

The J gene is TRBJ1-1, the V gene TRBV28, with TRBD1 matching over 7 bases. V gave up 7 bases and J gave up 12 bases; unmatched junction bases: 26. Per germline, CDR1 MDHEN and CDR2 SYDVKM. The CDR3 has 17 residues. The CDR3 bases are TGTGCCAGCACCCTCCCGAGATTACGGGACAGCTCTTTCAGAACTTTCTTT. It specifies CASTLPRLRDSSFRTFF.

This clone has more than one count but fewer than ten. This chain's CDR3 is CASSFWTTKNYEQYF. The CDR3 bases are TGTGCCAGCAGTTTTTGGACAACGAAAAACTACGAGCAGTACTTC. The chain uses TRBV27 and TRBJ2-7; TRBD1 might be the D (5 bases). The length of the CDR3 is 15 residues. Trimming stripped 3 bases from V and 3 bases from J, with 15 bases between. Germline CDR1 MNHEY, CDR2 SMNVEV (reference sequence).

The chain is built from TRBV6-5 and TRBJ1-4, with a weak D call TRBD1 (6 bases). Germline values: CDR1 MNHEY, CDR2 SVGAGI. V was trimmed by 6 bases and J by 6 bases, leaving 8 bases between them. The CDR3 sequence is 12 residues long. CDR3 coding DNA: TGTGCCAGCAGCTCAGGGGATGAAAAACTGTTTTTT. Its translation is CASSSGDEKLFF.

The chain is built from TRBV19 and TRBJ1-5; a weak D match, TRBD1 (6 bases). CDR1 and CDR2 (germline): LNHDA, SQIVND (reference sequence). V shed 8 bases and J shed 2 bases, with 10 bases lying between them. CDR3 length: 13 amino acids. The CDR3 DNA reads as TGTGCCAGTCAACAGGGAGGCAATCAGCCCCAGCATTTT. It codes for CASQQGGNQPQHF.

CDR3 protein: CASTNRGPEAFF. The DNA for the CDR3 is TGTGCCAGTACAAACAGGGGCCCTGAAGCTTTCTTT. This rearrangement joins TRBV19 to TRBJ1-1; TRBD1 matches at 7 bases. CDR3 length equals 12 residues. Per the germline V gene, CDR1 is LNHDA and CDR2 is SQIVND (reference sequence). Trimming cost V 7 bases and J 6 bases; bases outside gene matches: 5. Variable domain in full (rest from reference TRBV19 and TRBJ1-1): DGGITQSPKYLFRKEGQNVTLSCEQNLNHDAMYWYRQDPGQGLRLIYYSQIVNDFQKGDIAEGYSVSREKKESFPLTVTSAQKNPTAFYLCASTNRGPEAFFGQGTRLTVV.

The rearrangement joins TRBV29-1 to TRBJ2-1, with 8 bases fitting TRBD1. J gave up 3 bases and V 1 base, and 5 bases lay outside the gene matches. The CDR3 loop spans 15 amino acids. CDR1 SQVTM and CDR2 ANQGSEA come from the germline V gene. The CDR3 sequence is CSVEGTGKNYNEQFF. CDR3 nucleotides: TGCAGCGTTGAAGGGACAGGGAAAAACTACAATGAGCAGTTCTTC.

About this clone itself: The same CDR3 arises from other DNA sequences in this sample as well. The genes are TRBV28 and TRBJ2-5, with D perhaps TRBD2 (5 bases). The CDR3 consists of 12 residues. Germline V gene sequence: CDR1 MDHEN, CDR2 SYDVKM. Deletions cut 6 bases from V and 5 bases from J, with 10 bases between. CDR3 sequence: CASRPGGETQYF. Written as DNA, the CDR3 is TGTGCCAGCAGACCTGGCGGGGAGACCCAGTACTTC.

This CDR3 is CASSVAGQRNTGELFF. CDR3 coding DNA: TGTGCCAGCAGCGTAGCGGGACAGCGGAACACCGGGGAGCTGTTTTTT. The V and J genes are TRBV9 and TRBJ2-2, with 7 bases aligning to TRBD1. The germline V gene encodes CDR1 SGDLS and CDR2 YYNGEE. The CDR3 spans 16 residues. With V trimmed by 0 bases and J by 1 base, 3 bases remained unmatched.

This clone was seen only a few times. The chain carries TRBV12-3 or TRBV12-4 and TRBJ2-7; D ambiguous. The CDR3 runs to 12 residues. V was shortened by 3 bases and J by 5 bases, with 8 bases between the two germline ends. CDR3 coding DNA: TGTGCCAGCAGTTTTGGCCAAAACGAGCAGTACTTC. As protein: CASSFGQNEQYF.

This clone showed up just once. This chain's CDR3 is CSVPGRFQPSYEQYF. The DNA for the CDR3 is TGCAGCGTTCCGGGTCGGTTCCAGCCTTCCTACGAGCAGTACTTC. V gene TRBV29-1 combines with J gene TRBJ2-7; D is unresolved. V gave up 5 bases and J gave up 1 base, with 18 bases separating them. Germline values: CDR1 SQVTM, CDR2 ANQGSEA. This CDR3 is built from 15 residues.

The V and J genes are TRBV20-1 and TRBJ2-7; TRBD2 matches at 9 bases. The CDR3 contains 15 residues. In germline, CDR1 is DFQATT, CDR2 SNEGSKA (reference sequence). V lost 5 bases and J lost 2; bases outside the gene matches: 10. The CDR3, as DNA: TGCAGTGCTGGTGTCCCGGGACTAGCTGCCTACGAGCAGTACTTC. Its translation: CSAGVPGLAAYEQYF.

The V call is TRBV24-1, the J call TRBJ2-1; TRBD1 matches at 8 bases. Germline trimming cut 10 bases from V and 6 bases from J; bases unmatched to any gene: 10. Germline V gene data show CDR1 as KGHDR and CDR2 as SFDVKD. This CDR3 is 14 amino acids long. CDR3 loop: CATHPGTGPNEQFF. In DNA form, the CDR3 reads TGTGCCACTCACCCGGGGACAGGTCCCAATGAGCAGTTCTTC.